The 11 T cell receptor beta chains below were found in one sample sequenced in a study of T cell repertoires in cytomegalovirus infection. In TCRdb, the reads were re-called with MiXCR into one record per CDR3 protein. Here the sample spans about 260,000 distinct CDR3 sequences, over 8% being singletons. The sample consisted of PBMCs. The receptors were gathered from a human donor in good health (CMV status not recorded). Some clones in this sample may be carry-over from other donors' samples.

The gene calls are TRBV30 and TRBJ2-7, with D unresolved. The germline CDR1 and CDR2 sequences are GTSNPN and SVGIG (reference sequence). V was clipped by 0 bases and J by 5 bases, with 5 bases between them. This CDR3 contains 11 residues. The CDR3 is CAWSVGNEQYF. CDR3 sequence (DNA): TGTGCCTGGAGTGTGGGGAACGAGCAGTACTTC.

This clonotype was picked up many times. The chain links TRBV11-2 to TRBJ2-5; 12 bases align to TRBD2. V gave up 1 base and J gave up 2 bases; unmatched junction bases: 5. Germline CDR1 reads SGHAT; CDR2 reads FQNNGV. The CDR3 is made up of 17 amino acids. CDR3 DNA: TGTGCCAGCAGCTTAGTCCCAGGACTAGCGGGACAAGAGACCCAGTACTTC. This sequence encodes CASSLVPGLAGQETQYF.

This clonotype has at least ten counts. This chain joins TRBV7-2 and TRBJ2-3; D tentatively reads TRBD1 or TRBD2 (5 bases each). Germline CDR1 and CDR2: SGHTA and FQGNSA. The ends were cut back, 4 bases at V and 0 bases at J, with 26 bases in the middle. The CDR3 runs to 20 residues. The CDR3 reads CASSSSIRGVMADSTDTQYF. The CDR3, as DNA: TGTGCCAGCAGCTCCAGTATTAGGGGAGTAATGGCGGATAGCACAGATACGCAGTATTTT.

This clonotype was seen many times. The rearrangement joins TRBV7-2 to TRBJ1-5, with no clear D. The CDR3 loop spans 17 amino acids. Trimming shortened V by 1 base and J by 0 bases, and 13 bases separated the two germline ends. Looked up from germline, CDR1 is SGHTA and CDR2 is FQGNSA. Here the CDR3 DNA reads TGTGCCAGCAGCTTAGTGGGGATCGGGTATAGCAATCAGCCCCAGCATTTT. Its translation: CASSLVGIGYSNQPQHF.

This clonotype was recorded many times. The chain carries TRBV7-2 and TRBJ1-1; 8 bases agree with TRBD1. Germline V gene data show CDR1 as SGHTA and CDR2 as FQGNSA. The V and J ends lost 5 bases and 7 bases, in that order; junction bases with no gene match: 9. This CDR3 has 14 residues. The CDR3 DNA is TGTGCCAGCAGCGTACGGACAGGGCGGAATGAAGCTTTCTTT. It translates to CASSVRTGRNEAFF.

V and J are TRBV20-1 and TRBJ2-3; 8 bases align to TRBD2. Germline V lookup: CDR1 DFQATT, CDR2 SNEGSKA (reference sequence). The V segment lost 6 bases and the J segment 6 bases; nucleotides outside the gene matches: 11. This CDR3 spans 14 amino acids. The CDR3 sequence is CSAQDPGGSDTQYF. In DNA, the CDR3 is TGCAGTGCCCAGGACCCGGGAGGGTCGGATACGCAGTATTTT.

The sample holds a few counts of this clonotype. The CDR3 protein is CASSLAIGNSPLHF. For the CDR3, the DNA is TGTGCCAGCAGCTTAGCGATCGGTAATTCACCCCTCCACTTT. V and J are TRBV7-2 and TRBJ1-6; no firm D call. The length of the CDR3 is 14 residues. Trimming took 0 bases from V and 6 from J, leaving 6 bases between them. CDR1 is SGHTA and CDR2 is FQGNSA in the germline V gene.

This clonotype was observed at least ten times. The chain combines TRBV7-2 with TRBJ2-1; 12 bases align to TRBD2. In germline, CDR1 is SGHTA, CDR2 FQGNSA. Trimming took 2 bases from V and 15 from J; bases not matched to a gene: 11. The CDR3 has 15 amino acids. The DNA for the CDR3 is TGTGCCAGCAGCTTACCCCTAGCGGGAGGGCCTAGGCCGTTCTTC. This translates into CASSLPLAGGPRPFF.

The CDR3, as DNA: TGTGCCAGCAGTGACTCTAGCGGGAGATACGAGCAGTACTTC. Translated: CASSDSSGRYEQYF. The chain employs TRBV12-3 or TRBV12-4 and TRBJ2-7; 10 positions match TRBD2. The J segment lost 4 bases and the V segment lost 5 bases, leaving 5 bases of the junction unmatched. The CDR3 is 14 amino acids.

This clonotype showed up many times. The J gene is TRBJ1-1, the V gene TRBV7-2; possibly TRBD1 for D (5 bases). This CDR3 contains 13 residues. Germline values: CDR1 SGHTA, CDR2 FQGNSA. Trimming stripped 5 bases from V and 3 bases from J, with 10 bases between. CDR3 sequence (DNA): TGTGCCAGCAGCCGGGACCGTCACACTGAAGCTTTCTTT. Protein: CASSRDRHTEAFF.

At least ten counts were recorded for this clonotype. J is TRBJ2-1 and V is TRBV11-2; D uncertain. Germline V gene sequence: CDR1 SGHAT, CDR2 FQNNGV. V dropped 6 bases and J dropped 9 bases, with 12 bases sitting between them. This CDR3 comprises 12 residues. CDR3 sequence: CASRRTYGEQFF. The CDR3 bases are TGTGCCAGCAGACGGACCTACGGTGAGCAGTTCTTC.